The present entry profiles one T cell receptor (beta chain) with its context. The data are from a study of blood T cell repertoires in COVID-19. Across the whole study: Italy, Spain and the United States were the sources of the convalescent and acute COVID-19 samples. In each case, the material was cDNA or gDNA derived from T cells, B-cell-depleted T cells, or PBMCs.

Methods used by the authors: It was from reference gene primer amplification that nucleated cell counts were estimated. Some clones are missing from TCRdb's copy, which holds only in-frame ones; the method was immunoSEQ multiplex PCR. The DNA was the basis for D and trimming; V, J and clone size are from that table. Seen here are 50,000 to 55,000 clones, approximately 84% observed once, and the top ten hold about 14%. V gave up 2 bases and J gave up 4 bases, with 12 bases separating them. Germline V gene data show CDR1 as MDHEN and CDR2 as SYDVKM. The CDR3 has 14 residues. The J gene is TRBJ2-7, the V gene TRBV28; no reliable D call. The sample was peripheral blood. The TCR originated in a human donor in a cohort sampled during active COVID-19. CDR3 sequence: CASSLAVVSYEQYF. Written as DNA, the CDR3 is TGTGCCAGCAGTTTAGCGGTGGTTTCGTACGAGCAGTACTTC.